This T cell receptor (beta chain) comes out of a study of T cells in Graves' hyperthyroidism and ophthalmopathy. The CDR3 consists of 14 residues. Trimming cost V 6 bases and J 5 bases; bases outside gene matches: 8. Germline assignment: CDR1 SGHNT and CDR2 YYREEE (reference sequence). Lactation, pregnancy, other autoimmune disease or uncontrolled infection led to exclusion of patients. Template material for amplifying TCR beta CDR3 regions consisted of RNA transcripts. The HTBI primer set was used in a first-round RT-PCR of the TCR CDR3. TCRdb re-called the multiplex PCR reads through MiXCR, storing one row per CDR3 protein. The profile shows approximately 490,000 distinct CDR3 sequences, approximately 22% of them singletons.

The sequence came from a woman in her sixties or seventies with Graves' ophthalmopathy. Material for sequencing was blood. This sequence joins TRBV5-4 and TRBJ2-1; 7 nucleotides align to TRBD1. The CDR3 loop reads CASNNRGGDNEQFF. The CDR3, as DNA: TGTGCCAGCAACAACAGGGGCGGCGACAATGAGCAGTTCTTC.